This T cell receptor (beta chain) was profiled in a study of technical replicates of blood from a few donors. CDR3 length: 15 residues. Per germline, CDR1 SEHNR and CDR2 FQNEAQ (reference sequence). Trimming removed 1 base at V and 0 bases at J, with 10 bases between. Profiled with immunoSEQ multiplex PCR; TCRdb holds only in-frame clones, not every one. Among tens of thousands of clones listed, 80% to 95% were seen once. The TCR originated in a human donor in good health. J is TRBJ2-7 and V is TRBV7-9, with a possible D match to TRBD1 (5 bases). Sequenced input: T cells isolated from PBMCs. The CDR3 DNA sequence: TGTGCCAGCAGCTTAGAGACAGACATCTCCTACGAGCAGTACTTC. Encoded protein: CASSLETDISYEQYF.